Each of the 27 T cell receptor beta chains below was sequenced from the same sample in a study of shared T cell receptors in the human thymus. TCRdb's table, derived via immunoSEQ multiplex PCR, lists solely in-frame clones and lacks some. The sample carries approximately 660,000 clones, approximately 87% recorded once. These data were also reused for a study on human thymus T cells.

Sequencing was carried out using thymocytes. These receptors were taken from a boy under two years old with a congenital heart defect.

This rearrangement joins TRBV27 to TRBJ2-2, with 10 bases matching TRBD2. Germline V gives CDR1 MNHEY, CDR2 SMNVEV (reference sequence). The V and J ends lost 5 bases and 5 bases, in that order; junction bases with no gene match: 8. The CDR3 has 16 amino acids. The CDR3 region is CASSRNGTSATGELFF. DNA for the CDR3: TGTGCCAGCAGTCGGAACGGGACTAGCGCAACCGGGGAGCTGTTTTTT.

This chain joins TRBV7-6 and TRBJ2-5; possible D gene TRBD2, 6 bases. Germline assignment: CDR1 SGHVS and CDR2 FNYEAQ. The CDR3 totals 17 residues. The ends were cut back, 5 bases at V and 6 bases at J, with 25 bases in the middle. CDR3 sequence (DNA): TGTGCCAGCAGCCCCCACCTGGGGGGAAAAGCGGCAAAGACCCAGTACTTC. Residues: CASSPHLGGKAAKTQYF.

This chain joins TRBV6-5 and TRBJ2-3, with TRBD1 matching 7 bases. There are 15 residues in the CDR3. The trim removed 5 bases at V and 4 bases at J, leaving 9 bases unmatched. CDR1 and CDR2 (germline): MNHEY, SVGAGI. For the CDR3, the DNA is TGTGCCAGCAGTACCAGAGACAGGGAGTCAGATACGCAGTATTTT. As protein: CASSTRDRESDTQYF.

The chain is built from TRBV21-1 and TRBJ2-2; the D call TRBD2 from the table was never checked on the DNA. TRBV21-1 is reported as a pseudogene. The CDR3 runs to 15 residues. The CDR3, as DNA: TGTGCCAGCAGCAAAGTTCGGCGGGAGCTAGGGGAGCTGTTTTTT. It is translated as CASSKVRRELGELFF.

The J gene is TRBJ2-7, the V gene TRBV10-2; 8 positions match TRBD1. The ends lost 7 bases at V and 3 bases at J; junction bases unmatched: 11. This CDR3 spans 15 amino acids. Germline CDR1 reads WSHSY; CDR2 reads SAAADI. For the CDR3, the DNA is TGCGCCAGCAACAAGACAGGGGACCTTATCTACGAGCAGTACTTC. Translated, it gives CASNKTGDLIYEQYF.

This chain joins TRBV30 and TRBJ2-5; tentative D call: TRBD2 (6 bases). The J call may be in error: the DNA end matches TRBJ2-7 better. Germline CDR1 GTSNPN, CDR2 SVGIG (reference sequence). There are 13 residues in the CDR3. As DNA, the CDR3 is TGTGCCTGGACCGGGGGTTCTCATTACGAGCAGTACTTC. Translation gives CAWTGGSHYEQYF.

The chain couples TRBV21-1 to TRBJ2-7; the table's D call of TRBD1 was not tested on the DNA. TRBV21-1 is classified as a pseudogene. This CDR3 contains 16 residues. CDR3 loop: CASSPRDRGITYEQYF. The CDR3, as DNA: TGTGCCAGCAGCCCCCGGGACAGGGGAATCACCTACGAGCAGTACTTC.

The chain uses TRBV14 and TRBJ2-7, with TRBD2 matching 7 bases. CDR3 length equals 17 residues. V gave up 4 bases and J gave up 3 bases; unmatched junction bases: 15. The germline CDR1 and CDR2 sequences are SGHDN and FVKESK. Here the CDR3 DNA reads TGTGCCAGCAGCCCGGGGGGTATAAGCGCGGGAGTCTACGAGCAGTACTTC. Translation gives CASSPGGISAGVYEQYF. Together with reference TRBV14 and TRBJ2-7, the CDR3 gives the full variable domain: EAGVTQFPSHSVIEKGQTVTLRCDPISGHDNLYWYRRVMGKEIKFLLHFVKESKQDESGMPNNRFLAERTGGTYSTLKVQPAELEDSGVYFCASSPGGISAGVYEQYFGPGTRLTVT.

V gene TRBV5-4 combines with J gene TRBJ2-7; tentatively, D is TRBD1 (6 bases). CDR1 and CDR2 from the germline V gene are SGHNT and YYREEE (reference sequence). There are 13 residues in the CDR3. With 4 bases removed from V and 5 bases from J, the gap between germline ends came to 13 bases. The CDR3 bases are TGTGCCAGCAGCAACCACTACAGGGACGAGCAGTACTTC. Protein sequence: CASSNHYRDEQYF.

Here the CDR3 DNA reads TGTGCCAGCAGCGCGACCGGGACAGGGCACTACGAGCAGTACTTC. This gives the protein CASSATGTGHYEQYF. The rearrangement uses TRBV5-4 and TRBJ2-7; 9 positions agree with TRBD1. CDR3 length: 15 residues. The J segment lost 3 bases and the V segment lost 4 bases, leaving 8 bases of the junction unmatched. Looked up from germline, CDR1 is SGHNT and CDR2 is YYREEE (reference sequence).

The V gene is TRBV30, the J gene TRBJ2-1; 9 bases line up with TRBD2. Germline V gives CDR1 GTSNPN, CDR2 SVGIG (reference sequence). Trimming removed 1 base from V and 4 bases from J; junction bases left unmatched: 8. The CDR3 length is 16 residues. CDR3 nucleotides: TGTGCCTGGAGTGCCGGCGGGACTAGCAGGTACAATGAGCAGTTCTTC. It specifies CAWSAGGTSRYNEQFF.

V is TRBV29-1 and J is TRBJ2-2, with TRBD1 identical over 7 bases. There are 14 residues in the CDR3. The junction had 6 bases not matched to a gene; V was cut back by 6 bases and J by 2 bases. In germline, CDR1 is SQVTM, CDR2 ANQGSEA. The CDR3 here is CSVRTGENTGELFF. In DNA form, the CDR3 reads TGCAGCGTCCGGACAGGAGAAAACACCGGGGAGCTGTTTTTT.

CDR3 amino acids: CASSYHRTDQETQYF. The CDR3, as DNA: TGTGCCAGCAGTTACCATCGGACAGACCAAGAGACCCAGTACTTC. The chain has TRBV6-6 and TRBJ2-5; TRBD1 might be the D (6 bases). The CDR3 runs 15 residues. Germline CDR1 is MNHNY and CDR2 is SVGAGI (reference sequence). With 2 bases removed from V and 0 bases from J, the gap between germline ends came to 10 bases.

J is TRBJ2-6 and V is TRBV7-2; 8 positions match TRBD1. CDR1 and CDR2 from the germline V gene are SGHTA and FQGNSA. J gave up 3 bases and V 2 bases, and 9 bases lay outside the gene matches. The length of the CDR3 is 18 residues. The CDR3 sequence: CASSLYGRGRIGANVLTF. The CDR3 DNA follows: TGTGCCAGCAGCTTATACGGCAGGGGGCGTATTGGGGCCAACGTCCTGACTTTC.

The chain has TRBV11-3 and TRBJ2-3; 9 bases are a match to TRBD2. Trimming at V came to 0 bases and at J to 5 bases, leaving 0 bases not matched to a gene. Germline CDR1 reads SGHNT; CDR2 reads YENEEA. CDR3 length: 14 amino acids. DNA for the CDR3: TGTGCCAGCAGCTTAGAACTAGCGGGAGATACGCAGTATTTT. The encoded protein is CASSLELAGDTQYF.

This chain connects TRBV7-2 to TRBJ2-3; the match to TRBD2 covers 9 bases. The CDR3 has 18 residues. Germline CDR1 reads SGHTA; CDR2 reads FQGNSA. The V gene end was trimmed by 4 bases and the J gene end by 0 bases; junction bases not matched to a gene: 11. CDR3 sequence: CASSCYIHSGGSTDTQYF. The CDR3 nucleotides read TGTGCCAGCAGCTGCTACATCCATAGCGGGGGAAGCACAGATACGCAGTATTTT.

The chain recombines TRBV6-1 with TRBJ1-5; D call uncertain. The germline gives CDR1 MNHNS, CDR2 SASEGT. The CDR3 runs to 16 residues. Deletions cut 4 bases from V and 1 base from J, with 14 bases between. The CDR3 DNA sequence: TGTGCCAGCAGTGTCCTGGGAGGGAGAAGCAATCAGCCCCAGCATTTT. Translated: CASSVLGGRSNQPQHF.

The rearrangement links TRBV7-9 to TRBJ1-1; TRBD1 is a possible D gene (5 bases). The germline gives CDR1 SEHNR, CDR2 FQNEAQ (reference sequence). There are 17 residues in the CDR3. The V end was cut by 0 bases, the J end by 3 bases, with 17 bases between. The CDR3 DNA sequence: TGTGCCAGCAGCTTAGCGCGAAGGGGAAGGGGCGACACTGAAGCTTTCTTT. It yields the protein CASSLARRGRGDTEAFF.

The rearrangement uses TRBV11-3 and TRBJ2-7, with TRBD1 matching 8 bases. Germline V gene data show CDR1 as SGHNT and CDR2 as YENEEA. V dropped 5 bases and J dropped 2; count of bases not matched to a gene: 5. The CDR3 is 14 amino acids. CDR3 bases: TGTGCCAGCAGCCCAGGGACAGGAACCTACGAGCAGTACTTC. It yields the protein CASSPGTGTYEQYF.

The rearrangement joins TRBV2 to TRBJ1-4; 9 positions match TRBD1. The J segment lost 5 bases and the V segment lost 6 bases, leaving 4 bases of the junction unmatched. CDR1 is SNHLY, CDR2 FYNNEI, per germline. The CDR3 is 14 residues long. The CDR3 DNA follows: TGTGCCAGCAGGGACAGGGGAGAGAATGAAAAACTGTTTTTT. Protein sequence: CASRDRGENEKLFF.

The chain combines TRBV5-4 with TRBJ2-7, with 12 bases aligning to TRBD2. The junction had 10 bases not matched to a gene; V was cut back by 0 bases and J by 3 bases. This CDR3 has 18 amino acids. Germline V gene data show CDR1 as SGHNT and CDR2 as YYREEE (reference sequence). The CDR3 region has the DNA TGTGCCAGCAGCTTGGTGGGCAGTGGACTAGCGGGACTCTACGAGCAGTACTTC. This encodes CASSLVGSGLAGLYEQYF.

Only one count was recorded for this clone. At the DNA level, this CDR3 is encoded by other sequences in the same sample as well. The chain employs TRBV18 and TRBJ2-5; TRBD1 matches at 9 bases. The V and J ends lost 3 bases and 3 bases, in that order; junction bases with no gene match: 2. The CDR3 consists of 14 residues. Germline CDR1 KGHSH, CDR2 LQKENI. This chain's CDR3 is CASSPTGGEETQYF. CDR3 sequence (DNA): TGTGCCAGCTCACCGACAGGGGGAGAAGAGACCCAGTACTTC.

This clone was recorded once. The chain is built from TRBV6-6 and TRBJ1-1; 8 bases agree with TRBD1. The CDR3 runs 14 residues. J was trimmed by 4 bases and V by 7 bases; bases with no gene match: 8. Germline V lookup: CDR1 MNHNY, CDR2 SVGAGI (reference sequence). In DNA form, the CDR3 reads TGTGCCAGCACTTCGACAGGGGCCGGCACTGAAGCTTTCTTT. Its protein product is CASTSTGAGTEAFF.

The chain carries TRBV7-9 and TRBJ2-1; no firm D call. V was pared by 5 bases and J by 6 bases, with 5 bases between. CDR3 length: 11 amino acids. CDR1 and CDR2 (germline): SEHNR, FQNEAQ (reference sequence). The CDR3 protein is CASSHSNEQFF. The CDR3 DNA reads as TGTGCCAGCAGCCACAGCAATGAGCAGTTCTTC.

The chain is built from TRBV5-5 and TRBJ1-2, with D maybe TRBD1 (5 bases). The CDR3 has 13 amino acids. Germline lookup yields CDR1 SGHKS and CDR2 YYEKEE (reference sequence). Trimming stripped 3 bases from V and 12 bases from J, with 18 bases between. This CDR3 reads CASSCDSQGFDTF. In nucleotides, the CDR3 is TGTGCCAGCAGCTGCGACAGTCAGGGTTTCGACACCTTC.

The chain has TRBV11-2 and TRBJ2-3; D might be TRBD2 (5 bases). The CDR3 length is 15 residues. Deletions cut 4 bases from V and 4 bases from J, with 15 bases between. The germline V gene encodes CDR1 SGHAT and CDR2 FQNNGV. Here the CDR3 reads CASSSPGFFPDTQYF. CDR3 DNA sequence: TGTGCCAGCAGCTCTCCGGGATTCTTCCCAGATACGCAGTATTTT.

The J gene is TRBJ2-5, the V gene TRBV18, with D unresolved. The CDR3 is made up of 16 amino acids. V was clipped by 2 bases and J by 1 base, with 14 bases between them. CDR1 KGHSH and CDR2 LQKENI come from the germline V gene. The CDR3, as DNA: TGTGCCAGCTCACCAACATTGTTGAGGTCCCAAGAGACCCAGTACTTC. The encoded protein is CASSPTLLRSQETQYF.